What follows are 17 T cell receptor beta chains derived from one specimen sequenced in a study of graft-versus-host responses after intestinal transplantation. The assay was immunoSEQ multiplex PCR, and TCRdb's table has in-frame clones only and misses some. The sample shows around 110,000 clones, 90% of them seen only once. These receptors have no known antigen. Sequencing used unstimulated CD4+ T cells sorted from spleen or lymph node cells, obtained before intestinal transplant. These TCRs come from a human donor who received an intestinal transplant.

In nucleotides, the CDR3 is TGTGCTAGTGGTTTGGTAATGGGCATCACCAATCAGCCCCAGCATTTT. It specifies CASGLVMGITNQPQHF. J is TRBJ1-5 and V is TRBV12-5, with unresolved D. The V end was cut by 0 bases, the J end by 3 bases, with 12 bases between. The CDR3 consists of 16 residues. The germline CDR1 and CDR2 sequences are LGHNT and FRNRAP. The full variable domain, in which reference TRBV12-5 and TRBJ1-5 provide the parts outside the CDR3, is DARVTQTPRHKVTEMGQEVTMRCQPILGHNTVFWYRQTMMQGLELLAYFRNRAPLDDSGMPKDRFSAEMPDATLATLKIQPSEPRDSAVYFCASGLVMGITNQPQHFGDGTRLSIL.

The chain has TRBV11-1 and TRBJ2-6, with 7 bases lining up with TRBD1. The ends lost 5 bases at V and 4 bases at J; junction bases unmatched: 8. This CDR3 is built from 16 residues. CDR1 is SGHAT and CDR2 is FQDESV in the germline V gene (reference sequence). In nucleotides, the CDR3 is TGTGCCAGCAGCCGGGGACAGCCCCTCGGGGCCAACGTCCTGACTTTC. Translating it yields CASSRGQPLGANVLTF.

This rearrangement joins TRBV5-1 to TRBJ2-5; a possible D gene is TRBD1 (7 bases). The germline V gene has CDR1 SGHRS and CDR2 YFSETQ. V was clipped by 5 bases and J by 5 bases, with 13 bases between them. This CDR3 region has 13 residues. In DNA form, the CDR3 reads TGCGCCAGCAGGGAGGGGGCCGGGGAGACCCAGTACTTC. Protein: CASREGAGETQYF.

V is TRBV19 and J is TRBJ2-6, with D perhaps TRBD1 (5 bases). The CDR3 runs to 15 residues. V was clipped by 3 bases and J by 2 bases, with 8 bases between them. Germline V CDR1 and CDR2: LNHDA, SQIVND (reference sequence). The CDR3 DNA follows: TGTGCCAGTAGTATCAGGGCGACTGGGGCCAACGTCCTGACTTTC. Its protein is CASSIRATGANVLTF. Looking up the rest from reference TRBV19 and TRBJ2-6 gives the full variable domain: DGGITQSPKYLFRKEGQNVTLSCEQNLNHDAMYWYRQDPGQGLRLIYYSQIVNDFQKGDIAEGYSVSREKKESFPLTVTSAQKNPTAFYLCASSIRATGANVLTFGAGSRLTVL.

The chain couples TRBV6-6 to TRBJ2-1; maybe TRBD1 (6 bases). The CDR3 spans 12 residues. Trimming took 6 bases from V and 6 from J, leaving 9 bases between them. From germline, CDR1 is MNHNY and CDR2 SVGAGI (reference sequence). CDR3 loop: CASSTGLNEQFF. The CDR3 DNA sequence: TGTGCCAGCAGCACAGGGCTCAATGAGCAGTTCTTC.

The chain combines TRBV19 with TRBJ2-2, with 7 bases fitting TRBD2. The CDR3 runs 16 residues. V trimming: 6 bases; J trimming: 5 bases; junction bases outside the gene matches: 12. Germline loops: CDR1 LNHDA, CDR2 SQIVND (reference sequence). CDR3 nucleotides: TGTGCCAGTAGCCCCCAGGAGCGGGGACGAACCGGGGAGCTGTTTTTT. This gives the protein CASSPQERGRTGELFF.

The chain has TRBV6-5 and TRBJ1-2; D gene unclear. This CDR3 is built from 15 residues. Trimming removed 0 bases at V and 2 bases at J, with 10 bases between. Looked up from germline, CDR1 is MNHEY and CDR2 is SVGAGI. CDR3 region: CASSYSRFQNYGYTF. The CDR3 nucleotides are TGTGCCAGCAGTTACTCGAGGTTCCAGAACTATGGCTACACCTTC.

This chain connects TRBV18 to TRBJ1-1; 9 nucleotides line up with TRBD1. The CDR3 runs 13 residues. Unmatched junction bases numbered 3, after V lost 6 bases and J lost 4 bases. CDR1 and CDR2 from the germline V gene are KGHSH and LQKENI. The CDR3 sequence is CASSSTGGTEAFF. The CDR3 DNA reads as TGTGCCAGCTCCTCGACAGGGGGCACTGAAGCTTTCTTT.

The chain is built from TRBV5-4 and TRBJ2-5; D may be TRBD2 (7 bases). Germline V CDR1 and CDR2: SGHNT, YYREEE (reference sequence). V lost 3 bases, J lost 4 bases, and 13 bases lay in between. CDR3 size: 14 residues. In DNA, the CDR3 is TGTGCCAGCAGCTCGGGGGGACAAAGAGAGACCCAGTACTTC. Encoded protein: CASSSGGQRETQYF.

The chain links TRBV19 to TRBJ1-1; D is perhaps TRBD1 (5 bases). V was trimmed by 4 bases and J by 1 base, leaving 13 bases between them. The germline V gene has CDR1 LNHDA and CDR2 SQIVND (reference sequence). The CDR3 covers 15 residues. CDR3 DNA: TGTGCCAGTAGTAGGTCGGGGGGACGGAACACTGAAGCTTTCTTT. Translation gives CASSRSGGRNTEAFF.

The CDR3 spells CAISESGGYTGELFF. The DNA for the CDR3 is TGTGCCATCAGTGAGTCTGGGGGGTACACCGGGGAGCTGTTTTTT. This chain joins TRBV10-3 and TRBJ2-2, with a tentative D call TRBD2 (6 bases). The V end was cut by 0 bases, the J end by 3 bases, with 8 bases between. The CDR3 is 15 amino acids. Germline CDR1 ENHRY, CDR2 SYGVKD.

J is TRBJ2-7 and V is TRBV7-2; 7 positions match TRBD2. Trimming at V came to 3 bases and at J to 2 bases, leaving 4 bases not matched to a gene. Germline lookup yields CDR1 SGHTA and CDR2 FQGNSA. The CDR3 spans 14 residues. This CDR3 reads CASSLASGTYEQYF. The DNA for the CDR3 is TGTGCCAGCAGCTTGGCTAGCGGCACCTACGAGCAGTACTTC.

V is TRBV12-5 and J is TRBJ2-5; D remains ambiguous. CDR3 size: 13 residues. Germline assignment: CDR1 LGHNT and CDR2 FRNRAP. The V end lost 3 bases, the J end lost 5 bases, and 10 bases lay between the germline ends. Here the CDR3 reads CASGFSSLETQYF. For the CDR3, the DNA is TGTGCTAGTGGTTTTTCTAGTCTGGAGACCCAGTACTTC.

This clone was seen only once. The chain has TRBV4-2 and TRBJ2-7; D is uncertain. The V end lost 2 bases, the J end lost 3 bases, and 2 bases lay between the germline ends. This CDR3 comprises 11 residues. The V gene's germline CDR1 is LGHNA and CDR2 YNFKEQ. The CDR3: CASSQHYEQYF. The CDR3 region has the DNA TGTGCCAGCAGCCAACACTACGAGCAGTACTTC.

J is TRBJ2-7 and V is TRBV14; 10 bases fit TRBD2. The CDR3 is 15 residues long. With 5 bases clipped from V and 6 bases from J, the junction kept 10 bases outside the gene matches. Germline V gives CDR1 SGHDN, CDR2 FVKESK. The CDR3 loop reads CASSLLAGKFGEQYF. The CDR3 DNA is TGTGCCAGCAGCTTACTAGCGGGAAAGTTCGGCGAGCAGTACTTC.

The J gene is TRBJ2-3, the V gene TRBV18, with 12 bases fitting TRBD1. The CDR3 covers 16 residues. In germline, CDR1 is KGHSH, CDR2 LQKENI. V lost 3 bases and J lost 11; bases outside the gene matches: 12. The CDR3 loop is CASSPYARDRGREQYF. The DNA of the CDR3 is TGTGCCAGCTCACCCTACGCCCGGGACAGGGGGCGAGAGCAGTATTTT. The variable domain in full, completed from reference TRBV18 and TRBJ2-3, reads NAGVMQNPRHLVRRRGQEARLRCSPMKGHSHVYWYRQLPEEGLKFMVYLQKENIIDESGMPKERFSAEFPKEGPSILRIQQVVRGDSAAYFCASSPYARDRGREQYFGPGTRLTVL.

The V and J genes are TRBV19 and TRBJ1-2, with no clear D. The CDR3 runs 13 residues. Germline lookup yields CDR1 LNHDA and CDR2 SQIVND (reference sequence). Trimming shortened V by 5 bases and J by 2 bases, and 9 bases separated the two germline ends. The CDR3 protein is CASSWPGNYGYTF. DNA of the CDR3: TGTGCCAGTAGTTGGCCGGGAAACTATGGCTACACCTTC.